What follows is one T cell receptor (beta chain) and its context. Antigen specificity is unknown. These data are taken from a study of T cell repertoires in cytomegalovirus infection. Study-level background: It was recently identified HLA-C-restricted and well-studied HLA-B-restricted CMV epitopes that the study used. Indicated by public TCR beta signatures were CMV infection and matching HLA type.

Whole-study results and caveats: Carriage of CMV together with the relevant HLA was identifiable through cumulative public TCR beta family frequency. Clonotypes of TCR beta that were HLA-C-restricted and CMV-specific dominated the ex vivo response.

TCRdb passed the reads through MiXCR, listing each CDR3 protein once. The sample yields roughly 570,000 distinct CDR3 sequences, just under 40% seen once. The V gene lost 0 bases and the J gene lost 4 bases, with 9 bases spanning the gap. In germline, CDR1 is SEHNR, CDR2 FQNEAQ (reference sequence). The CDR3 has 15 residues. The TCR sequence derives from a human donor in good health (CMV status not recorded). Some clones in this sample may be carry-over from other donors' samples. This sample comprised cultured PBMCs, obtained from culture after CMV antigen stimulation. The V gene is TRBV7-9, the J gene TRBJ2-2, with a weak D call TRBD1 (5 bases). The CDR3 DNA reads TGTGCCAGCAGCTTAGCGCAGGGATTCACCGGGGAGCTGTTTTTT. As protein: CASSLAQGFTGELFF.